The 15 T cell receptor beta chains given below trace back to one sample, sequenced in a study of post-analysis software for immune sequencing data. Study outcomes and limitations: The study found TRBV5-6, TRBV5-1 and TRBV20-1 among 4 or 5 TRBV segments more frequent in patients than controls.

Unique molecular identifiers had been added to the TCR beta cDNA libraries. One entry per CDR3 protein, called by TCRdb with MiXCR from the PCR reads. The sample includes about 540,000 distinct CDR3 sequences, 30% to 40% of them seen just once. These receptors' targets are unknown. Sample: blood. Every receptor here comes from a girl aged 2-17 years with multiple sclerosis.

The CDR3 region has the DNA TGTGCCAGCAGTGACCCCGGCGAGCAGTACTTC. It codes for CASSDPGEQYF. The rearrangement joins TRBV6-6 to TRBJ2-7; unclear D gene. CDR1 and CDR2 (germline): MNHNY, SVGAGI (reference sequence). The CDR3 loop spans 11 amino acids. V shed 5 bases and J shed 6 bases, with 8 bases lying between them.

This clonotype was found a few times. This chain's CDR3 is CSASPAGGEGDLIQYF. The CDR3 nucleotides are TGCAGTGCTAGCCCAGCGGGGGGTGAGGGGGACTTGATTCAGTACTTC. V is TRBV20-1 and J is TRBJ2-4; 9 bases agree with TRBD2. The V and J ends lost 3 bases and 10 bases, in that order; junction bases with no gene match: 16. In germline, CDR1 is DFQATT, CDR2 SNEGSKA (reference sequence). This CDR3 is 16 amino acids long.

V is TRBV5-1 and J is TRBJ2-7; 12 positions match TRBD1. CDR1 and CDR2 (germline): SGHRS, YFSETQ. V was clipped by 4 bases and J by 3 bases; unmatched bases: 5. This CDR3 is built from 15 residues. The DNA of the CDR3 is TGCGCCAGCAGCCCGGGACAGGGGGCCCTCTACGAGCAGTACTTC. This codes for CASSPGQGALYEQYF.

This chain joins TRBV12-3 or TRBV12-4 and TRBJ2-3; unclear D gene. The V gene lost 2 bases and the J gene lost 6 bases, with 15 bases spanning the gap. The CDR3 totals 15 residues. The CDR3 DNA follows: TGTGCCAGCAGTTTATCTCGGCGATCCGGGGATACGCAGTATTTT. Translation: CASSLSRRSGDTQYF.

This clonotype was detected a few times. J is TRBJ2-3 and V is TRBV5-6; 8 bases line up with TRBD2. Unmatched junction bases numbered 7, after V lost 2 bases and J lost 2 bases. CDR3 size: 16 residues. The germline V gene encodes CDR1 SGHDT and CDR2 YYEEEE. The CDR3 nucleotides are TGTGCCAGCAGCTTAAGCTGGCGGGGGGCCACAGATACGCAGTATTTT. Translation: CASSLSWRGATDTQYF. Looking up the rest from reference TRBV5-6 and TRBJ2-3 gives the full variable domain: DAGVTQSPTHLIKTRGQQVTLRCSPKSGHDTVSWYQQALGQGPQFIFQYYEEEERQRGNFPDRFSGHQFPNYSSELNVNALLLGDSALYLCASSLSWRGATDTQYFGPGTRLTVL.

This clonotype has just a few counts. The chain links TRBV12-3 or TRBV12-4 to TRBJ2-5, with D perhaps being TRBD1 or TRBD2 (5 bases each). Trimming took 3 bases from V and 1 from J, leaving 18 bases between them. The CDR3 consists of 17 residues. The DNA of the CDR3 is TGTGCCAGCAGTTTTGGGAGAGGGGCCGAACCCCAAGAGACCCAGTACTTC. As protein: CASSFGRGAEPQETQYF.

The chain uses TRBV6-2 or TRBV6-3 and TRBJ2-1; 7 bases align to TRBD1. The CDR3 has 18 residues. In germline, CDR1 is MNHEY, CDR2 SVGEGT. After removal of 5 bases from V and 0 bases from J, the junction contained 13 bases not matched to a gene. In DNA form, the CDR3 reads TGTGCCAGCAGTAGATCAGACAGGGCGATAAGCTCCTACAATGAGCAGTTCTTC. Translated: CASSRSDRAISSYNEQFF.

The V call is TRBV6-5, the J call TRBJ1-6, with no clear D. Germline CDR1 reads MNHEY; CDR2 reads SVGAGI. There are 18 residues in the CDR3. Trimming took 0 bases from V and 0 from J, leaving 12 bases between them. CDR3 coding DNA: TGTGCCAGCAGTTACTCGATTATAGGGAGCTCCTATAATTCACCCCTCCACTTT. As protein: CASSYSIIGSSYNSPLHF.

The chain's CDR3 is CASSLWQGMKETQYF. As DNA, the CDR3 is TGCGCCAGCAGCTTGTGGCAGGGAATGAAAGAGACCCAGTACTTC. The chain recombines TRBV5-1 with TRBJ2-5; tentative D call: TRBD1 (5 bases). The CDR3 runs 15 residues. With 1 base removed from V and 3 bases from J, the gap between germline ends came to 13 bases. The V gene's germline CDR1 is SGHRS and CDR2 YFSETQ.

This chain uses TRBV5-1 with TRBJ2-1; D gene unclear. CDR3 length: 13 residues. CDR1 and CDR2 (germline): SGHRS, YFSETQ. V lost 4 bases, J lost 5 bases, and 10 bases lay in between. The CDR3 spells CASSISTHNEQFF. The CDR3 DNA sequence: TGCGCCAGCAGCATCTCCACGCACAATGAGCAGTTCTTC.

This clonotype was observed a handful of times. The rearrangement uses TRBV4-2 and TRBJ1-5, with 9 bases identical to TRBD1. The CDR3 is made up of 15 amino acids. Looked up from germline, CDR1 is LGHNA and CDR2 is YNFKEQ. The ends lost 3 bases at V and 6 bases at J; junction bases unmatched: 6. For the CDR3, the DNA is TGTGCCAGCAGCCACCAGGAACAGGGGGCTCAGCCCCAGCATTTT. Amino acid sequence: CASSHQEQGAQPQHF.

V usage is TRBV7-6 and J usage is TRBJ1-4, with a possible D match to TRBD1 (6 bases). This CDR3 has 17 residues. CDR1 is SGHVS and CDR2 is FNYEAQ in the germline V gene. The ends were cut back, 4 bases at V and 2 bases at J, with 17 bases in the middle. The CDR3 nucleotides read TGTGCCAGCAGCTCCTCCATCAACAGGGCTACTAATGAAAAACTGTTTTTT. This translates into CASSSSINRATNEKLFF.

This chain links TRBV7-2 with TRBJ1-5, with TRBD1 matching over 11 bases. The CDR3 runs 15 residues. Germline V gene sequence: CDR1 SGHTA, CDR2 FQGNSA. Trimming removed 4 bases from V and 5 bases from J; junction bases left unmatched: 4. The CDR3 coding sequence is TGTGCCAGCAGCTCCCGGACAGGGGGCTATCAGCCCCAGCATTTT. Amino acid sequence: CASSSRTGGYQPQHF.

This clonotype was counted between two and nine times. The J gene is TRBJ2-3, the V gene TRBV11-2; 7 nucleotides line up with TRBD1. CDR3 length equals 16 residues. Trimming took 5 bases from V and 5 from J; bases not matched to a gene: 13. Germline V gives CDR1 SGHAT, CDR2 FQNNGV. CDR3 nucleotide sequence: TGTGCCAGCAGCGCCCTGAGACAGGGTCGTAAAGATACGCAGTATTTT. Amino acids: CASSALRQGRKDTQYF.

The V gene is TRBV20-1, the J gene TRBJ2-7; 9 bases agree with TRBD2. V gave up 5 bases and J gave up 6 bases; unmatched junction bases: 23. Germline-derived CDR1 and CDR2 are DFQATT and SNEGSKA (reference sequence). The CDR3 sequence is 18 residues long. For the CDR3, the DNA is TGCAGTGCTCCACCGGAGGAGCGGGGACTAGCTTCCTCTTTCGAGCAGTACTTC. It encodes CSAPPEERGLASSFEQYF.